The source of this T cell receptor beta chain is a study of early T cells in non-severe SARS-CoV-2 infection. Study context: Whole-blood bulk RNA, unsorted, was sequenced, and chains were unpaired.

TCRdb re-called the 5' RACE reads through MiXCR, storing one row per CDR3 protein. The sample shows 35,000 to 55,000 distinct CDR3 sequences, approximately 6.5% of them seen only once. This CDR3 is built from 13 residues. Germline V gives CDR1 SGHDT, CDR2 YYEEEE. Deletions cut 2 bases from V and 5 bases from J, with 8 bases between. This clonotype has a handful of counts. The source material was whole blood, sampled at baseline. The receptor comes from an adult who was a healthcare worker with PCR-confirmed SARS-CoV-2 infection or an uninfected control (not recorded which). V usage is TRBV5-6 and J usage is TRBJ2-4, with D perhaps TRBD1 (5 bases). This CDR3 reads CASSFGAENIQYF. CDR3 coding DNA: TGTGCCAGCAGCTTTGGGGCAGAAAACATTCAGTACTTC.